Listed here is a single TCR beta chain. The target of this receptor is not known. No clone much larger than this one lies a single base away; base qualities are absent. Trimming at the junction amounts to 8 bases on V and 6 bases on J, and the germline ends lie 6 bases apart. CDR1 and CDR2 are read off the germline V gene (reference sequence) as WNHNN and SYGVQD. Measured from the cysteine to the phenylalanine, the CDR3 is 10 residues long. The retained sequence is limited to the CDR3, 30 bases, with the frame set at the first base. The sample is drawn from a study of OX40 agonist ivuxolimab in advanced cancers. Some background on the complete study: The costimulatory receptor OX40 (CD134) was targeted by ivuxolimab, a fully human IgG2 agonistic monoclonal antibody. Intravenous ivuxolimab was administered to patients every 2 weeks at six dose levels: 0.01, 0.1, 0.3, 1.5, 3 and 10 mg/kg. Among the 52 dose-escalation patients, 19 had hepatocellular carcinoma, roughly 15 melanoma, 9 renal cell carcinoma and 9 head and neck cancer. In the dose-escalation cohort, 70% to 85% of patients were male, and the mean age was approximately 60 years, with a range of roughly 23 to 85. Prior anti-PD-1, anti-PD-L1 or anti-CTLA-4 therapy was permitted, and checkpoint inhibitors had been received by about 37% of dose-escalation patients. Partial responses occurred in three dose-escalation patients, of whom one had hepatocellular carcinoma and two had cutaneous melanoma. The purpose of peripheral TCRbeta sequencing was to test whether ivuxolimab changed TCR sequence diversity and led to clonal T-cell expansion. The paper describes the monotherapy dose-escalation part (N ≈ 52 patients) of the phase I trial of ivuxolimab.

The research as a whole found: In the 0.1-3.0 mg/kg groups, partial responders were among the patients with the lowest normalized peripheral clonal expansion, particularly in CD8+ T cells. Low levels of normalized T-cell clonal expansion were also seen in some patients who did not respond. After ivuxolimab, more expanded clones were found on average in CD8+ T cells than in CD4+ T cells. At doses of 0.1 to 3.0 mg/kg, clonal expansion of both CD4+ and CD8+ T cells in blood was seen between baseline and week 6. The antigen specificity of the peripheral T cells that underwent clonal expansion was not determined.

The trial excluded patients who had a history of autoimmune disease or who were on systemic immunosuppression. Peripheral blood for TCR sequencing was collected from all dose cohorts at baseline, on cycle 4 day 1, and on cycle 7 day 1. The samples were drawn from a first-in-human, open-label, multicenter phase I dose-escalation trial of ivuxolimab. Adults with locally advanced or metastatic melanoma, renal cell, hepatocellular, or head and neck squamous cell carcinoma were enrolled in the trial. CD4+ and CD8+ T cells were sorted separately from peripheral blood before TCR sequencing. To sequence the TCRbeta CDR3 region, genomic DNA was isolated from the sorted cells. The immunoSEQ Assay was used for sequencing of TCRbeta CDR3 regions. Imported from immuneACCESS, the table was reduced by TCRdb to in-frame sequences with V and J called. These copies leave out some clones; in studies compared against another copy, an unresolved V gene accounts for under half, and the cause of the remainder is not known. The sample table records nearly 70,000 clones; roughly 84% of these occur just once. More than 1.4% of the sample rests with the top ten.

This clonotype originated in an adult with an advanced solid tumor such as melanoma, head and neck, liver or kidney cancer. Sequenced here: CD4+ or CD8+ T cells sorted from blood, sampled in a trial of the OX40 agonist ivuxolimab. The V gene is TRBV10-1 and the J gene is TRBJ2-3; the D segment might be TRBD1 or TRBD2, since each matches 5 bases. The nucleotides are TGCGCCAGCGGGGGTGATACGCAGTATTTT. It is translated as CASGGDTQYF.